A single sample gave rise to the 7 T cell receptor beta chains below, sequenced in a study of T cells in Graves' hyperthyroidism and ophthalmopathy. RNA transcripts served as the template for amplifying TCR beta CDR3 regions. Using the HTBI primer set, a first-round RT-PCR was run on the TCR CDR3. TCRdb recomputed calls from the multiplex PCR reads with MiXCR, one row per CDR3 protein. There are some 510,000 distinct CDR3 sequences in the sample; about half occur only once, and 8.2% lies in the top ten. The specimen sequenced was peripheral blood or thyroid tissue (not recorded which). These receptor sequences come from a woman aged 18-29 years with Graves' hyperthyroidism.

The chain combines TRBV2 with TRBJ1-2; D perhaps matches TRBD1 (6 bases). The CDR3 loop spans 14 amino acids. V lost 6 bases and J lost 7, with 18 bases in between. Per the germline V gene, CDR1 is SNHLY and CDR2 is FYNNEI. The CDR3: CASRATGHRVGYTF. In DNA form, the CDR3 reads TGTGCCAGCAGGGCTACCGGGCACAGGGTTGGCTACACCTTC.

CDR3 DNA: TGCAGCGTCGGACAGGGGGCATTAGGCTACACCTTC. Amino acid sequence: CSVGQGALGYTF. This sequence joins TRBV29-1 and TRBJ1-2, with 11 bases aligning to TRBD1. Germline assignment: CDR1 SQVTM and CDR2 ANQGSEA. This CDR3 spans 12 amino acids. The V gene end was trimmed by 6 bases and the J gene end by 8 bases; junction bases not matched to a gene: 5.

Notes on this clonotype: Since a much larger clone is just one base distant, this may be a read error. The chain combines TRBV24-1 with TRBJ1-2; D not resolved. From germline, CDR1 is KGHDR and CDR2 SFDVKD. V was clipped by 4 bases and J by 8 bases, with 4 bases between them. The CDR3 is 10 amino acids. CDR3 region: CATSEGGYTF. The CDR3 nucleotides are TGTGCCACCAGTGAAGGAGGCTACACCTTC.

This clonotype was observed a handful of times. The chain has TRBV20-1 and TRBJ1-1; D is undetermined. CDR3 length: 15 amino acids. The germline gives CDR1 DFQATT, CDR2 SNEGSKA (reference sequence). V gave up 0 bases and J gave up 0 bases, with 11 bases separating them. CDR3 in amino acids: CSARDGEKMNTEAFF. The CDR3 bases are TGCAGTGCTAGAGATGGAGAGAAGATGAACACTGAAGCTTTCTTT.

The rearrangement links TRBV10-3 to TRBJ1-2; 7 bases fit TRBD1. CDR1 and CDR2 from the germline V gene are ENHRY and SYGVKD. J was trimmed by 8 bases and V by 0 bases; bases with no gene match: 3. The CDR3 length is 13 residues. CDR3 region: CAISESGGGGYTF. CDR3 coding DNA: TGTGCCATCAGTGAGTCGGGAGGGGGCGGCTACACCTTC.

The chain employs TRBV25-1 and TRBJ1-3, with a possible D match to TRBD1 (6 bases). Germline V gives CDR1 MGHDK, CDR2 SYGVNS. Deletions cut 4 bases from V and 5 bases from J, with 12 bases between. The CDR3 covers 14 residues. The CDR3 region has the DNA TGTGCCAGCAGTGTCCAACAGGGCCGAAACACCATATATTTT. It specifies CASSVQQGRNTIYF.

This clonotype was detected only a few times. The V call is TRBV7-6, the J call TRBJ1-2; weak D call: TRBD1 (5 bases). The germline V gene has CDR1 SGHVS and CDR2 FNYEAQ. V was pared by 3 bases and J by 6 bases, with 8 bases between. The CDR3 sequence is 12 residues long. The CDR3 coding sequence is TGTGCCAGCAGCTTCCCGGGACATGGCTACACCTTC. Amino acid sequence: CASSFPGHGYTF.